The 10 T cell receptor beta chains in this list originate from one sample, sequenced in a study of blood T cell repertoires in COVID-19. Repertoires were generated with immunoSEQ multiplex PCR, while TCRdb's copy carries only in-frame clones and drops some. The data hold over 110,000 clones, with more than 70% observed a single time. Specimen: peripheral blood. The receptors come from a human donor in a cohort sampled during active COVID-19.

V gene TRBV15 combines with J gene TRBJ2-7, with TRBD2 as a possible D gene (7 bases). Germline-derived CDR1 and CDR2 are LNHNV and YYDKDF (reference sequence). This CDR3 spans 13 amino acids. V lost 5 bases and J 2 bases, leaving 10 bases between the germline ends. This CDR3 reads CATSGEGAYEQYF. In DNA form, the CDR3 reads TGTGCCACCAGCGGGGAGGGGGCCTACGAGCAGTACTTC.

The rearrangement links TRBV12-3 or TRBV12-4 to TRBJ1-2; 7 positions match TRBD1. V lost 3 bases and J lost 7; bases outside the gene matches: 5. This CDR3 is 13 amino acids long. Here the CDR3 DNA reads TGTGCCAGCAGTTTGAGGGGGCCGGGTGGCTACACCTTC. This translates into CASSLRGPGGYTF.

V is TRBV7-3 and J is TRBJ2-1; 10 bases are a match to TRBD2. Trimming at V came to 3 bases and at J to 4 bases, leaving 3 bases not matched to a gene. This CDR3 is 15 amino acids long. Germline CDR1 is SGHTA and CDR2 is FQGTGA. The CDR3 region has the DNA TGTGCCAGCAGCTTTGGACTAGCGGTTTACAATGAGCAGTTCTTC. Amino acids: CASSFGLAVYNEQFF.

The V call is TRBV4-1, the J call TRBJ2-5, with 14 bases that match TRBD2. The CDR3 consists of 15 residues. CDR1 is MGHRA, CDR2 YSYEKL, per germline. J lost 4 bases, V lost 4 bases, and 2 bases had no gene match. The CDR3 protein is CASSPGLAGVETQYF. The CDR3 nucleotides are TGCGCCAGCAGCCCGGGACTAGCGGGGGTAGAGACCCAGTACTTC.

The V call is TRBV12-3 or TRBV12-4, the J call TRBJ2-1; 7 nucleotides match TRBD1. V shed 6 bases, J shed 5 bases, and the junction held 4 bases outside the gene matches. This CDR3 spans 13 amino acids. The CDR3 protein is CASSPTGDNEQFF. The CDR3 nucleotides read TGTGCCAGCAGCCCTACAGGGGACAATGAGCAGTTCTTC.

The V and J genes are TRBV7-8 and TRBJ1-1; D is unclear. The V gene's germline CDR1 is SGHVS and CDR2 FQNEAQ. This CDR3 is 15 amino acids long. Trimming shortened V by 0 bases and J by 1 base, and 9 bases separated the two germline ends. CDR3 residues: CASSLASNPNTEAFF. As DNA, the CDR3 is TGTGCCAGCAGCTTAGCGTCTAACCCGAACACTGAAGCTTTCTTT.

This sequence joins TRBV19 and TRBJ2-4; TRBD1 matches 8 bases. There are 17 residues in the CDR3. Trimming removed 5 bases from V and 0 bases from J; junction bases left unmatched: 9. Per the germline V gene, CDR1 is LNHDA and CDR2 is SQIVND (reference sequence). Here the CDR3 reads CASSVTGGFLAKNIQYF. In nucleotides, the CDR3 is TGTGCCAGTAGTGTAACAGGGGGTTTTTTAGCCAAAAACATTCAGTACTTC.

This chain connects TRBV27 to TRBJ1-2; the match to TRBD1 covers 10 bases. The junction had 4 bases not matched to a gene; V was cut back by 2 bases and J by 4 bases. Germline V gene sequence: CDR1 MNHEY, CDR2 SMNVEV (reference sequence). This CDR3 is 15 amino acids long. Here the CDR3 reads CASSLKGTGAYGYTF. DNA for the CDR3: TGTGCCAGCAGTTTAAAAGGGACAGGGGCCTATGGCTACACCTTC.

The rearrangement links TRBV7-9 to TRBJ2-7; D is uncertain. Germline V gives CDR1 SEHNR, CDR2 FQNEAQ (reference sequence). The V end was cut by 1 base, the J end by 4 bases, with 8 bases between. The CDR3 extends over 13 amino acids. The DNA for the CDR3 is TGTGCCAGCAGCTTAGGACATTTGTACGAGCAGTACTTC. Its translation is CASSLGHLYEQYF.

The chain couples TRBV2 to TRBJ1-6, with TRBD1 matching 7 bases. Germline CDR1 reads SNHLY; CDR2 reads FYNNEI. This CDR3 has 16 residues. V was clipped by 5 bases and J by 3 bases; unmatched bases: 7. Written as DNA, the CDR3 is TGTGCCAGCAGTAAGGACAGGTTCAACTATAATTCACCCCTCCACTTT. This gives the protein CASSKDRFNYNSPLHF.